The clone carrying this TCR beta chain was detected ten times or more. The antigen is unknown. V shed 0 bases and J 6 bases; nucleotides not matched to a gene: 8. Looked up from germline, CDR1 is SGDLS and CDR2 is YYNGEE. This CDR3 has 15 residues. With a J-beta primer mix and a sample-barcoded 5' primer, a second PCR ran 7 to 11 cycles. TCRdb recomputed calls from the 5' RACE reads with MiXCR, one row per CDR3 protein. The table lists more than 800,000 distinct CDR3 sequences, around 30% of them singletons. This sample was included in a study of blood T cells in healthy people across ages. Points from the study as a whole: The unsorted PBMCs prevented any conclusive comparison of naive versus antigen-experienced cells. Diversity estimates drawn from one million T cells were deemed underestimates.

Sequenced sample: blood. This receptor was obtained from a woman older than 75 in good health. The chain combines TRBV9 with TRBJ1-1, with 7 bases lining up with TRBD1. CDR3 coding DNA: TGTGCCAGCAGCGTAGAGGGGGACAGTTTCGCTGAAGCTTTCTTT. It specifies CASSVEGDSFAEAFF.